These 6 T cell receptor beta chains came from one sample sequenced in a study of blood T cell repertoires in COVID-19. The repertoire was sequenced with immunoSEQ multiplex PCR; TCRdb's copy has only in-frame clones and lacks some. The data contain 150,000 to 160,000 clones, about 80% of them singletons. The sequencing input was peripheral blood. Receptor source: a woman in her sixties or seventies with acute or convalescent COVID-19.

J is TRBJ2-2 and V is TRBV6-1; D is possibly TRBD2 (5 bases). Germline CDR1 and CDR2: MNHNS and SASEGT. CDR3 length: 13 amino acids. Trimming left V 2 bases short and J 6 bases short, with 7 bases between. The CDR3 sequence is CASSETRAGELFF. The CDR3 DNA is TGTGCCAGCAGTGAAACGAGGGCCGGGGAGCTGTTTTTT.

The chain employs TRBV19 and TRBJ2-2, with 14 bases aligning to TRBD2. Trimming cost V 2 bases and J 2 bases; bases outside gene matches: 7. Germline CDR1 and CDR2: LNHDA and SQIVND (reference sequence). This CDR3 has 19 residues. The CDR3 coding sequence is TGTGCCAGTAGTATAAAAGGACTAGCGGGGGGACTAAACACCGGGGAGCTGTTTTTT. Translated, it gives CASSIKGLAGGLNTGELFF.

The rearrangement links TRBV18 to TRBJ1-3; D is unresolved. Germline V CDR1 and CDR2: KGHSH, LQKENI. Trimming took off 2 bases at V and 2 bases at J, with 13 bases between the two ends. The CDR3 totals 16 residues. The CDR3 region has the DNA TGTGCCAGCTCACCATTTGCCCGGAGAACTGGAAACACCATATATTTT. Amino acid sequence: CASSPFARRTGNTIYF.

This rearrangement joins TRBV7-9 to TRBJ1-1; D might be TRBD1 (5 bases). Germline values: CDR1 SEHNR, CDR2 FQNEAQ (reference sequence). The V end was cut by 1 base, the J end by 11 bases, with 14 bases between. The CDR3 runs to 13 residues. Here the CDR3 reads CASSLGGGRGAFF. CDR3 DNA: TGTGCCAGCAGCTTAGGCGGAGGACGGGGGGCTTTCTTT. Supplemented by reference TRBV7-9 and TRBJ1-1, the full variable domain reads DTGVSQNPRHKITKRGQNVTFRCDPISEHNRLYWYRQTLGQGPEFLTYFQNEAQLEKSRLLSDRFSAERPKGSFSTLEIQRTEQGDSAMYLCASSLGGGRGAFFGQGTRLTVV.

This clone was counted once. V gene TRBV29-1 combines with J gene TRBJ2-1; 7 nucleotides agree with TRBD1. V lost 4 bases to trimming and J lost 5 bases; unmatched junction nucleotides: 2. Germline CDR1 reads SQVTM; CDR2 reads ANQGSEA. The CDR3 runs to 12 residues. CDR3 nucleotides: TGCAGCGTTGCACAGGGGCACAATGAGCAGTTCTTC. The encoded protein is CSVAQGHNEQFF.

This clone was observed a few times. The chain employs TRBV6-5 and TRBJ1-1; D gene ambiguous. Trimming cost V 8 bases and J 3 bases, with 16 bases left between them. The CDR3 is made up of 14 amino acids. Germline V gene sequence: CDR1 MNHEY, CDR2 SVGAGI. In DNA, the CDR3 is TGTGCCAGCCGACTCTGGACTTTAGACACTGAAGCTTTCTTT. This sequence encodes CASRLWTLDTEAFF.